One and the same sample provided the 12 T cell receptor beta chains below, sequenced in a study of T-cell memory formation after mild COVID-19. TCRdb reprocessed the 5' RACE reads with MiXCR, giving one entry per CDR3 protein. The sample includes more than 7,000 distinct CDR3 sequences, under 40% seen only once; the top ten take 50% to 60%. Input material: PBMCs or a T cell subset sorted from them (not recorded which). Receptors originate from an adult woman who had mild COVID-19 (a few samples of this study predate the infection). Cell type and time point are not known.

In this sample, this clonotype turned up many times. The CDR3 reads CASTNGGFHRFFNTEAFF. CDR3 in DNA: TGTGCCAGCACCAACGGGGGATTTCACCGTTTTTTCAACACTGAAGCTTTCTTT. V gene TRBV6-2 or TRBV6-3 combines with J gene TRBJ1-1; TRBD1 is a possible D gene (5 bases). The germline CDR1 and CDR2 sequences are MNHEY and SVGEGT. This CDR3 comprises 18 residues. V was trimmed by 7 bases and J by 2 bases, leaving 26 bases between them.

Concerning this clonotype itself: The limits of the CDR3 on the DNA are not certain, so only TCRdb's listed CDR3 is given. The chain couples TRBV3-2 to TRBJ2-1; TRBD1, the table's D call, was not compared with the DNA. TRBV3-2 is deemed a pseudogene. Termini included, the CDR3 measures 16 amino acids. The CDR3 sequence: CASSQFGQGAYNEQFF.

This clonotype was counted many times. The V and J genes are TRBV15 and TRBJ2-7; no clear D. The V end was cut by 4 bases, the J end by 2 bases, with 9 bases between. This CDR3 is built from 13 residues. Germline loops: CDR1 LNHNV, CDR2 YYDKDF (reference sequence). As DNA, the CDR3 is TGTGCCACCAGCACTAAAAAAACCTACGAGCAGTACTTC. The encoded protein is CATSTKKTYEQYF.

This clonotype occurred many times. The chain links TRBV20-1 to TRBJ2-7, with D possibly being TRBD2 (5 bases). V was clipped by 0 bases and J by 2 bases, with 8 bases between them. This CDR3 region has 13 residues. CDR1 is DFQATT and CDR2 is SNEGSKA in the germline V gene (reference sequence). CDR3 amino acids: CSAREYGAYEQYF. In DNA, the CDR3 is TGCAGTGCTAGAGAATACGGGGCCTACGAGCAGTACTTC.

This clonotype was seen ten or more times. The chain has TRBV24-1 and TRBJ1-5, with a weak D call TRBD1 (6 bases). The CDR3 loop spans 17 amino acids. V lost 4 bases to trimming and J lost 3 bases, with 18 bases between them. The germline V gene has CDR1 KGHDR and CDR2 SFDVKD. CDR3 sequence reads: CATSDSSGVNINQPQHF. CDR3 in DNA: TGTGCCACCAGTGACTCCTCAGGGGTCAATATCAATCAGCCCCAGCATTTT.

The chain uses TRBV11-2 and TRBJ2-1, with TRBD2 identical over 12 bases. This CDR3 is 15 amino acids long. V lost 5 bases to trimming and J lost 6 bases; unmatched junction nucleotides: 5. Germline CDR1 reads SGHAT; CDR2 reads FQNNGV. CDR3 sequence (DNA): TGTGCCAGCAGCCCCGGGACTAGCGGGCTCAATGAGCAGTTCTTC. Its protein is CASSPGTSGLNEQFF.

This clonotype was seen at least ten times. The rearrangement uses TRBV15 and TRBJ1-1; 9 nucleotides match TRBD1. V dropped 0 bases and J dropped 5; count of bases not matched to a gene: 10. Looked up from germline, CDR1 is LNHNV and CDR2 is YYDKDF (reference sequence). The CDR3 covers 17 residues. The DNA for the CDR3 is TGTGCCACCAGCAGAGAGCCAGGACAGGGGTTTTGGACTGAAGCTTTCTTT. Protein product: CATSREPGQGFWTEAFF.

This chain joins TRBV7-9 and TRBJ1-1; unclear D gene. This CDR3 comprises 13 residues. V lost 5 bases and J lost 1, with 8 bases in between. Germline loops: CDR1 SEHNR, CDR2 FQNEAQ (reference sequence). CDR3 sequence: CASSPVRNTEAFF. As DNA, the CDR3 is TGTGCCAGCAGCCCCGTTCGGAACACTGAAGCTTTCTTT.

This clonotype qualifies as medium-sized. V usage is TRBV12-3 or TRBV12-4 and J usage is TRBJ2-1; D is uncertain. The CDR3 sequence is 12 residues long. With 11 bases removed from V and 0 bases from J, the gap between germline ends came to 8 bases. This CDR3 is CAFLSSYNEQFF. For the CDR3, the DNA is TGTGCCTTTCTCAGCTCCTACAATGAGCAGTTCTTC.

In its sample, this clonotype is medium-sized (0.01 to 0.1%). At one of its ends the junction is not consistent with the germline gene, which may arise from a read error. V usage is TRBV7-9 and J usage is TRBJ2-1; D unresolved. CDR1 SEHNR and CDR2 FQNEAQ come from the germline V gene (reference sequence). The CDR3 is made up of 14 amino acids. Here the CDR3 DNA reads TGTGCCAGCAGCCGTTTATTAGTCTACGATGAGCAGTTCTTC. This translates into CASSRLLVYDEQFF.

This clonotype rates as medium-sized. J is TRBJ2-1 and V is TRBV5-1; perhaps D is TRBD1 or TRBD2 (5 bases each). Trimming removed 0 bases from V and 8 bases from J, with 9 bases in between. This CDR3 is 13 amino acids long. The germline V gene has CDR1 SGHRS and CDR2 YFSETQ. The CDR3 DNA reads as TGCGCCAGCAGCTTGGGGGGGTTCGATGAGCAGTTCTTC. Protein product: CASSLGGFDEQFF.

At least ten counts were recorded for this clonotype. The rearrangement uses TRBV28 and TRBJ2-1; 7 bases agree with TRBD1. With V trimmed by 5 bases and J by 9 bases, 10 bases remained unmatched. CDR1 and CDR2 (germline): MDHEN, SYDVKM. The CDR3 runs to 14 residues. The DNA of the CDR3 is TGTGCCAGCAGTCCTTTAACCGACAGGGCTGAGCAGTTCTTC. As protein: CASSPLTDRAEQFF.